The rows below give T cell receptor beta chains drawn from one sample of a study of tumour-infiltrating T cells in Burkitt lymphoma. Method: immunoSEQ multiplex PCR; TCRdb's copy keeps in-frame clones and lacks some. The table shows tens of thousands of clones, with less than 40% occurring only once. Sequenced material: tumor tissue. These receptors were taken from a human donor with Burkitt lymphoma. CDR3s include the opening cysteine and the closing phenylalanine or tryptophan. Fields, in order: V gene, clone size, J gene, D gene, CDR3 DNA, CDR3 protein. D genes are given only for firm matches. Not every row has a clone size; where given, it reads once, few, many or a size class.

V: TRBV7-3
size: .
J: TRBJ2-3
D: TRBD2
DNA: TGTGCCAGCAGCTTAGTCGTTGGCGGGGGGGCGGGTGGCACAGATACGCAGTATTTT
CDR3: CASSLVVGGGAGGTDTQYF

V: TRBV5-1
size: .
J: TRBJ2-5
D: .
DNA: TGCGCCAGCAGCCCGGATCCACAAGAGACCCAGTACTTC
CDR3: CASSPDPQETQYF

V: TRBV5-1
size: few
J: TRBJ2-1
D: TRBD2
DNA: TGCGCCAGCAGCTTTAAGCGGGGGGGCTCACATGAGCAGTTCTTC
CDR3: CASSFKRGGSHEQFF

V: TRBV4-3
size: .
J: TRBJ1-6
D: .
DNA: TGCGCCAGCAGTCCCTCGTGGGGGGGGAATTCACCCCTCCACTTT
CDR3: CASSPSWGGNSPLHF

V: TRBV9
size: few
J: TRBJ2-1
D: .
DNA: TGTGCCAGCACCCTGGACGAGGATGAGCAGTTCTTC
CDR3: CASTLDEDEQFF

V: TRBV27
size: .
J: TRBJ1-2
D: .
DNA: TGTGCCAGCAGTTTAAAGGGATTCTATGGCTACACCTTC
CDR3: CASSLKGFYGYTF

V: TRBV6-5
size: few
J: TRBJ1-5
D: TRBD1
DNA: TGTGCCAGCAGCCTGGGGGGACAGGAACCGGGGCCCCAGCATTTT
CDR3: CASSLGGQEPGPQHF

V: TRBV19
size: .
J: TRBJ2-7
D: TRBD2
DNA: TGTGCCAGTCGCCGGGGGGGCGCAGGCCACGAGCAGTACTTC
CDR3: CASRRGGAGHEQYF

V: TRBV10-3
size: .
J: TRBJ1-2
D: TRBD1
DNA: TGTGCCACCCGTGTCTCGACAGGGGCTAACTATGGCTACACCTTC
CDR3: CATRVSTGANYGYTF

V: TRBV7-8
size: .
J: TRBJ2-6
D: .
DNA: TGTGCCAGCAGCCCTTTCTCTGGGGCCAACGTCCTGACTTTC
CDR3: CASSPFSGANVLTF

V: TRBV21-1
size: .
J: TRBJ2-1
D: .
DNA: TGTGCCAGCAGAAGGGACCTCTACAATGAGCAGTTCTTC
CDR3: CASRRDLYNEQFF

V: TRBV9
size: .
J: TRBJ2-5
D: .
DNA: TGTGCCAGCAGCGTAGACCGGGGTCAAGAGACCCAGTACTTC
CDR3: CASSVDRGQETQYF

V: TRBV5-4
size: .
J: TRBJ1-1
D: .
DNA: TGTGCCAGCAGCCGGACGGGGGAAGCTTTCTTT
CDR3: CASSRTGEAFF

V: TRBV19
size: few
J: TRBJ1-2
D: .
DNA: TGTGCCAGTAGTTATGAACCGATATCTGGGTATGGCTACACCTTC
CDR3: CASSYEPISGYGYTF

V: TRBV18
size: .
J: TRBJ2-7
D: .
DNA: TGTGCCAGCTCAGGAAAGGGGGGCGCGAACTCCTACGAGCAGTACTTC
CDR3: CASSGKGGANSYEQYF

V: TRBV19
size: few
J: TRBJ1-1
D: .
DNA: TGTGCCAGTAGTCCCCGGGGCATCTCTGAAGCTTTCTTT
CDR3: CASSPRGISEAFF

V: TRBV19
size: .
J: TRBJ1-2
D: .
DNA: TGTGCCAGTAGTCCTCAGGATTCCTATGGCTACACCTTC
CDR3: CASSPQDSYGYTF

V: TRBV9
size: .
J: TRBJ1-3
D: .
DNA: TGTGCCAGCAGCGTAGCCGGAAACACCATATATTTT
CDR3: CASSVAGNTIYF

V: TRBV7-9
size: .
J: TRBJ2-5
D: .
DNA: TGTGCCAGCAGCGCGCGGACGGAGCAAGAGACCCAGTACTTC
CDR3: CASSARTEQETQYF

V: TRBV7-2
size: .
J: TRBJ2-5
D: .
DNA: TGTGCCAGCAGCCAACCCTCCGGGGCCGAGACCCAGTACTTC
CDR3: CASSQPSGAETQYF

V: TRBV5-1
size: few
J: TRBJ2-5
D: TRBD2
DNA: TGCGCCAGCAGCTTGGGGGCTAGCGGGGGCCAGGAGACCCAGTACTTC
CDR3: CASSLGASGGQETQYF

V: TRBV7-2
size: .
J: TRBJ2-1
D: .
DNA: TGTGCCAGCAGCCCCCAGCCGAGCTCCTACAATGAGCAGTTCTTC
CDR3: CASSPQPSSYNEQFF

V: TRBV5-4
size: few
J: TRBJ2-5
D: .
DNA: TGTGCCAGCAGCGGGGGGAACAGGCGTGAGACCCAGTACTTC
CDR3: CASSGGNRRETQYF

V: TRBV7-3
size: few
J: TRBJ1-1
D: .
DNA: TGTGCCAGCAGTCCGAAGGGCGGCAGTGAAGCTTTCTTT
CDR3: CASSPKGGSEAFF

V: TRBV4-3
size: few
J: TRBJ1-2
D: .
DNA: TGCGCCACCTTGTCAGGGACGTCGGAGGGCTACACCTTC
CDR3: CATLSGTSEGYTF

V: TRBV5-4
size: few
J: TRBJ1-6
D: .
DNA: TGTGCCAGCAGCGAGGACGTAAACTATAATTCACCCCTCCACTTT
CDR3: CASSEDVNYNSPLHF

V: TRBV5-1
size: .
J: TRBJ2-6
D: .
DNA: TGCGCCAGCAGCTTGAGGGCCCAGCCCGGGGCCAACGTCCTGACTTTC
CDR3: CASSLRAQPGANVLTF

V: TRBV7-9
size: few
J: TRBJ2-2
D: TRBD1
DNA: TGTGCCAGCAGCTTAGGGACAGGAGGACGATATAACACCGGGGAGCTGTTTTTT
CDR3: CASSLGTGGRYNTGELFF

V: TRBV6-1
size: .
J: TRBJ1-4
D: .
DNA: TGTGCCAGCAGTGAGATAACTAATGAAAAACTGTTTTTT
CDR3: CASSEITNEKLFF

V: TRBV18
size: .
J: TRBJ2-5
D: .
DNA: TGTGCCAGCTCGGTGGCAGTTGAAGAGACCCAGTACTTC
CDR3: CASSVAVEETQYF

V: TRBV5-1
size: .
J: TRBJ2-7
D: TRBD1
DNA: TGCGCCAGCAGCTCCTCGACAGGGCTCTACGAGCAGTACTTC
CDR3: CASSSSTGLYEQYF

V: TRBV5-5
size: .
J: TRBJ2-5
D: TRBD1
DNA: TGTGCCAGCAGCTTGGGTCCGACAGGGGCAGAGGAAGAGACCCAGTACTTC
CDR3: CASSLGPTGAEEETQYF

V: TRBV28
size: .
J: TRBJ2-5
D: TRBD2
DNA: TGTGCCAGCAGTAAGCGGGGGGGCCTGGAGACCCAGTACTTC
CDR3: CASSKRGGLETQYF

V: TRBV18
size: .
J: TRBJ1-5
D: .
DNA: TGTGCCAGCTCACCGGGGGGTGGCAATCAGCCCCAGCATTTT
CDR3: CASSPGGGNQPQHF

V: TRBV4-1
size: .
J: TRBJ1-5
D: .
DNA: TGCGCCAGCAGCCAAGATGGAGGACAATTCAATCAGCCCCAGCATTTT
CDR3: CASSQDGGQFNQPQHF

V: TRBV7-2
size: .
J: TRBJ1-2
D: .
DNA: TGTGCCAGCAGCTTAGTGCGGGGGGCGCTTGGCTACACCTTC
CDR3: CASSLVRGALGYTF

V: TRBV10-3
size: .
J: TRBJ2-3
D: .
DNA: TGTGCCACTCTCGAGGACCCCACAGATACGCAGTATTTT
CDR3: CATLEDPTDTQYF

V: TRBV5-1
size: .
J: TRBJ1-2
D: .
DNA: TGCGCCAGCAGCTTTGGACGGACGCCGGGCTACACCTTC
CDR3: CASSFGRTPGYTF

V: TRBV5-4
size: few
J: TRBJ1-2
D: .
DNA: TGTGCCAGCAGCCCGCCCGGCTATGGCTACACCTTC
CDR3: CASSPPGYGYTF

V: TRBV7-2
size: few
J: TRBJ2-7
D: .
DNA: TGTGCCAGCAGCTCCCAGGCGGGAAAGAGCTCCTACGAGCAGTACTTC
CDR3: CASSSQAGKSSYEQYF